Sequencing of this TCR beta chain was carried out in a study of control samples from healthy donors and cancer patients. Here immunoSEQ multiplex PCR was the method, and the copy in TCRdb shows in-frame clones only, minus some. The data show about 89,000 clones, approximately 87% seen once. This clone was observed a single time. CDR1 is MNHEY, CDR2 SVGAGI, per germline. The CDR3 loop spans 15 amino acids. The V end was cut by 0 bases, the J end by 3 bases, with 12 bases between. Sequences were obtained from blood. This chain joins TRBV6-5 and TRBJ2-7, with D perhaps assigned TRBD1 or TRBD2 (5 bases each). This receptor was identified in a woman aged 40 to 50 in good health. The DNA for the CDR3 is TGTGCCAGCAGTTACTCGGGGACCCCACTCTACGAGCAGTACTTC. This sequence encodes CASSYSGTPLYEQYF.